Shown below are 9 T cell receptor beta chains from a single sample sequenced in a study of graft-versus-host responses after intestinal transplantation. The protocol was immunoSEQ multiplex PCR, while the TCRdb copy is restricted to in-frame clones and leaves out a portion. This repertoire shows tens of thousands of clones, 75% to 95% found once; its top ten account for roughly 0.1%. Their cognate antigens are unknown. This sample comprised unstimulated CD4+ T cells sorted from spleen or lymph node cells, obtained before intestinal transplant. The receptor set was obtained from a human donor who received an intestinal transplant.

The CDR3 loop reads CASKRERDSPLHF. CDR3 sequence (DNA): TGTGCCAGCAAGAGGGAGAGGGATTCACCCCTCCACTTT. J is TRBJ1-6 and V is TRBV6-1; D is unclear. The CDR3 contains 13 residues. CDR1 and CDR2 (germline): MNHNS, SASEGT. V was cut by 7 bases and J by 8 bases, with 12 bases left in between.

This chain uses TRBV30 with TRBJ1-2; a weak D match, TRBD1 (6 bases). V shed 1 base and J shed 4 bases, with 10 bases lying between them. In germline, CDR1 is GTSNPN, CDR2 SVGIG (reference sequence). The length of the CDR3 is 13 residues. CDR3 in amino acids: CAWSAGQTYGYTF. As DNA, the CDR3 is TGTGCCTGGAGTGCAGGACAGACCTATGGCTACACCTTC.

The chain joins TRBV27 to TRBJ2-1, with a possible D match to TRBD2 (5 bases). Trimming removed 2 bases from V and 7 bases from J, with 15 bases in between. Germline V gives CDR1 MNHEY, CDR2 SMNVEV (reference sequence). The CDR3 spans 15 residues. The CDR3 reads CASSLSGNAPNEQFF. CDR3 sequence (DNA): TGTGCCAGCAGTTTAAGCGGAAACGCCCCTAATGAGCAGTTCTTC.

To note about this clone: The sample contains more than one DNA sequence encoding this CDR3. The rearrangement uses TRBV7-2 and TRBJ2-7, with 7 bases identical to TRBD2. Trimming removed 0 bases from V and 1 base from J; junction bases left unmatched: 0. The CDR3 consists of 14 residues. Germline V CDR1 and CDR2: SGHTA, FQGNSA. The CDR3 DNA is TGTGCCAGCAGCTTAGCGGGGGGGTCCTACGAGCAGTACTTC. Translated: CASSLAGGSYEQYF.

The chain combines TRBV6-5 with TRBJ1-1, with 7 bases identical to TRBD1. Germline V gene sequence: CDR1 MNHEY, CDR2 SVGAGI. This CDR3 has 13 amino acids. The ends lost 5 bases at V and 5 bases at J; junction bases unmatched: 5. The CDR3 DNA reads as TGTGCCAGCAGTGTCACAGGGGTTACTGAAGCTTTCTTT. Its translation is CASSVTGVTEAFF.

The chain has TRBV6-1 and TRBJ2-2; 9 bases are shared with TRBD2. The germline gives CDR1 MNHNS, CDR2 SASEGT. CDR3 length equals 17 residues. The trim removed 3 bases at V and 0 bases at J, leaving 5 bases unmatched. CDR3 in DNA: TGTGCCAGCAGTGACGGGACTAGCAGATCGAACACCGGGGAGCTGTTTTTT. Protein product: CASSDGTSRSNTGELFF.

This rearrangement joins TRBV4-3 to TRBJ2-2; 7 bases agree with TRBD2. Germline-derived CDR1 and CDR2 are LGHNA and YSLEER. J gave up 3 bases and V 7 bases, and 8 bases lay outside the gene matches. The CDR3 loop spans 15 amino acids. CDR3 bases: TGCGCCAGCACGAGCGGACTAGATTACACCGGGGAGCTGTTTTTT. It is translated as CASTSGLDYTGELFF.

The chain carries TRBV29-1 and TRBJ1-1; no clear D. There are 12 residues in the CDR3. Between the trimmed V and J ends, which lost 7 bases and 0 bases, there was a span of 9 bases. Looked up from germline, CDR1 is SQVTM and CDR2 is ANQGSEA. CDR3 bases: TGCAGCGGTAGATTCATGAACACTGAAGCTTTCTTT. This codes for CSGRFMNTEAFF.

As DNA, the CDR3 is TGTGCCAGCAGCTTGTTTCTCCAGGGGGCCAAGGGTGGAGATACGCAGTATTTT. Its translation: CASSLFLQGAKGGDTQYF. The V gene is TRBV5-5, the J gene TRBJ2-3, with 8 bases fitting TRBD1. The CDR3 is 18 residues long. J lost 5 bases, V lost 1 base, and 15 bases had no gene match. Germline CDR1 SGHKS, CDR2 YYEKEE (reference sequence). The variable domain in full, completed from reference TRBV5-5 and TRBJ2-3, reads DAGVTQSPTHLIKTRGQQVTLRCSPISGHKSVSWYQQVLGQGPQFIFQYYEKEERGRGNFPDRFSARQFPNYSSELNVNALLLGDSALYLCASSLFLQGAKGGDTQYFGPGTRLTVL.